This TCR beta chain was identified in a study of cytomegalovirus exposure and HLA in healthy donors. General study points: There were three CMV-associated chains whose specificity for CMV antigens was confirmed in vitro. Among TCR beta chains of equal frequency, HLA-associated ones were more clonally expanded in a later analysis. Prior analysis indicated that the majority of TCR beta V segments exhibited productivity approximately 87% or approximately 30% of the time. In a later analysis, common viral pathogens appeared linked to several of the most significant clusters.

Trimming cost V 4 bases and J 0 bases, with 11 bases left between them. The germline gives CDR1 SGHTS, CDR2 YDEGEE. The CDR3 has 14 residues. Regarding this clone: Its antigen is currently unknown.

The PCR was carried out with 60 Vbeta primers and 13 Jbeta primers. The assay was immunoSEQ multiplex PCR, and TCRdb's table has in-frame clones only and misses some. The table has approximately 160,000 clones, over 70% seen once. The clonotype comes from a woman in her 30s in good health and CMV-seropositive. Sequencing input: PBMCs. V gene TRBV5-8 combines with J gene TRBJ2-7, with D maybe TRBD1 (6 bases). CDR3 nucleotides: TGTGCCAGCAGCGAGGTAGGGGGCTCCTACGAGCAGTACTTC. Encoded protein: CASSEVGGSYEQYF. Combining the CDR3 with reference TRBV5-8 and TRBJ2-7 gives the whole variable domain EAGVTQSPTHLIKTRGQQATLRCSPISGHTSVYWYQQALGLGLQFLLWYDEGEERNRGNFPPRFSGRQFPNYSSELNVNALELEDSALYLCASSEVGGSYEQYFGPGTRLTVT.